This is a list of T cell receptor beta chains from one sample in a study of technical replicates of blood from a handful of donors. TCRdb keeps only in-frame clones here, not all; method: immunoSEQ multiplex PCR. This repertoire shows approximately 70,000 clones, around nine tenths found once; its top ten account for around 0.34%. The sequenced material came from T cells isolated from PBMCs. The receptor set was obtained from a human donor in good health. Both conserved end residues are part of each CDR3. Each record gives: D gene, V gene, J gene, clone size, CDR3 protein, CDR3 DNA. D genes are given only for firm matches. For some rows the clone size is stated as once, few or many, or as a class when expanded; others skip it.

NA	TRBV7-9	TRBJ2-7	NA	CASSTSTDSSYEQYF	TGTGCCAGCAGCACTAGCACAGATAGCTCCTACGAGCAGTACTTC
TRBD1	TRBV10-3	TRBJ1-1	NA	CAITKDREYTEAFF	TGTGCCATCACTAAGGACAGGGAATACACTGAAGCTTTCTTT
NA	TRBV6-6	TRBJ2-7	NA	CASRARTGVVDEQYF	TGTGCCAGCAGGGCAAGGACGGGGGTAGTCGACGAGCAGTACTTC
TRBD1	TRBV28	TRBJ2-1	once	CASRSGQGKKYNEQFF	TGTGCCAGCAGGTCCGGACAGGGCAAAAAATACAATGAGCAGTTCTTC
NA	TRBV5-1	TRBJ2-1	NA	CASSPGLVSSYNEQFF	TGCGCCAGCAGCCCGGGACTGGTTAGCTCCTACAATGAGCAGTTCTTC
TRBD2	TRBV30	TRBJ2-5	NA	CAHGGGETQYF	TGTGCCCACGGGGGGGGAGAGACCCAGTACTTC
NA	TRBV4-3	TRBJ2-1	NA	CASSQGIGGRREEQFF	TGCGCCAGCAGCCAAGGGATAGGGGGAAGGCGGGAGGAGCAGTTCTTC
NA	TRBV5-1	TRBJ2-3	NA	CASSLALGGTDTQYF	TGCGCCAGCAGCTTGGCGTTAGGGGGCACAGATACGCAGTATTTT
TRBD1	TRBV7-2	TRBJ1-2	NA	CASIRTGGNYGYTF	TGTGCCAGCATAAGGACAGGGGGTAACTATGGCTACACCTTC
NA	TRBV5-1	TRBJ1-4	once	CASSATGLDEKLFF	TGCGCCAGCAGCGCTACAGGGTTAGACGAAAAACTGTTTTTT
TRBD2	TRBV6-1	TRBJ2-1	NA	CASSEGLAASYNEQFF	TGTGCCAGCAGTGAAGGTCTAGCGGCGTCCTACAATGAGCAGTTCTTC
NA	TRBV7-2	TRBJ1-1	NA	CASGGVYTEAFF	TGTGCCAGTGGGGGGGTTTACACTGAAGCTTTCTTT
TRBD2	TRBV29-1	TRBJ2-7	once	CSVVVAGGETSYEQYF	TGCAGCGTTGTTGTAGCGGGGGGGGAAACGAGCTACGAGCAGTACTTC
NA	TRBV7-9	TRBJ1-2	NA	CASSLAQVVRYTF	TGTGCCAGCAGCTTAGCACAGGTGGTTCGCTACACCTTC